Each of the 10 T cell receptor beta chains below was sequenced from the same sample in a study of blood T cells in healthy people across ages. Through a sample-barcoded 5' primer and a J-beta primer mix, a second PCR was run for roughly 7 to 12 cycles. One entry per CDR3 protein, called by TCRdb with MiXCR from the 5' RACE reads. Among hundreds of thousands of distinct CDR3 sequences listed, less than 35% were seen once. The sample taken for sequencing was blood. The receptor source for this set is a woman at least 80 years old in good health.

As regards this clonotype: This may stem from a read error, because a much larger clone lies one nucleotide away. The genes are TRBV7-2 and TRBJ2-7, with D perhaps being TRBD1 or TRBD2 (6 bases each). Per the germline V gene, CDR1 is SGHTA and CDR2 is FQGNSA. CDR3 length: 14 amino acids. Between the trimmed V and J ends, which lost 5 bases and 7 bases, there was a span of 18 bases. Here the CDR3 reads CASSDRRTTNEQYF. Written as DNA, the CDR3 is TGTGCCAGCAGCGACAGGAGGACTACCAATGAGCAGTACTTC. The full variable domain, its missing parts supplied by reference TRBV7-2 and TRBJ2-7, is GAGVSQSPSNKVTEKGKDVELRCDPISGHTALYWYRQSLGQGLEFLIYFQGNSAPDKSGLPSDRFSAERTGGSVSTLTIQRTQQEDSAVYLCASSDRRTTNEQYFGPGTRLTVT.

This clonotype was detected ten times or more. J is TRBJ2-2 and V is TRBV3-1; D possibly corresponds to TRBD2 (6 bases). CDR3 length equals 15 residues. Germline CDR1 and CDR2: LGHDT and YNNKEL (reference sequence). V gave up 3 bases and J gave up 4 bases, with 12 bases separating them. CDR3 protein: CASSQSGAGTGELFF. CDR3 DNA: TGTGCCAGCAGCCAGAGCGGAGCGGGCACCGGGGAGCTGTTTTTT. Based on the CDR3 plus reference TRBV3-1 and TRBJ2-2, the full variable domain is DTAVSQTPKYLVTQMGNDKSIKCEQNLGHDTMYWYKQDSKKFLKIMFSYNNKELIINETVPNRFSPKSPDKAHLNLHINSLELGDSAVYFCASSQSGAGTGELFFGEGSRLTVL.

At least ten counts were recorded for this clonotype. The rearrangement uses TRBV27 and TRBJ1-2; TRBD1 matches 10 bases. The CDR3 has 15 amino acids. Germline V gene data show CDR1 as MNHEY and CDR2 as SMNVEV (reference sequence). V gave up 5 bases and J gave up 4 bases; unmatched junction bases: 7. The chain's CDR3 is CASSTGQGILYGYTF. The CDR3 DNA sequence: TGTGCCAGCAGTACGGGACAGGGGATTCTCTATGGCTACACCTTC.

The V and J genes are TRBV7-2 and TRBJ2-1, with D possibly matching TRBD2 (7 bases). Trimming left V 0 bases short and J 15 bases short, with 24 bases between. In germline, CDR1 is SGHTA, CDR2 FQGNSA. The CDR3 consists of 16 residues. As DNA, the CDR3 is TGTGCCAGCAGCTTAGCTGGCGGGGGCTCCTACAATGAACGGTTCTTC. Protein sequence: CASSLAGGGSYNERFF.

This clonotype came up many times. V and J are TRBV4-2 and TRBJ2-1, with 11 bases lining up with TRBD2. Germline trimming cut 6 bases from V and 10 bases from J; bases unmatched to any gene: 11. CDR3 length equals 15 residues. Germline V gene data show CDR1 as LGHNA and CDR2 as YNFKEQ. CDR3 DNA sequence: TGTGCCAGCAGGCAGACTAGCGGGGACTCTAAGGAGCAGTTCTTC. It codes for CASRQTSGDSKEQFF.

The CDR3 protein is CAWTRSGGQETQYF. The CDR3 bases are TGTGCCTGGACTAGATCGGGGGGGCAAGAGACCCAGTACTTC. The chain couples TRBV30 to TRBJ2-5, with 8 bases identical to TRBD2. V lost 4 bases, J lost 2 bases, and 6 bases stayed unmatched. This CDR3 is 14 amino acids long. CDR1 GTSNPN and CDR2 SVGIG come from the germline V gene (reference sequence). Together with reference TRBV30 and TRBJ2-5, the CDR3 gives the full variable domain: SQTIHQWPATLVQPVGSPLSLECTVEGTSNPNLYWYRQAAGRGLQLLFYSVGIGQISSEVPQNLSASRPQDRQFILSSKKLLLSDSGFYLCAWTRSGGQETQYFGPGTRLLVL.

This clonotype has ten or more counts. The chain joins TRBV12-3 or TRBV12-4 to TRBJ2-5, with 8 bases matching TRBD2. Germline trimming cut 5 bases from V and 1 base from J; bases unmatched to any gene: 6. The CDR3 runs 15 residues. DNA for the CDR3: TGTGCCAGCAGTAAGGGGGGGACTAGCCAAGAGACCCAGTACTTC. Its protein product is CASSKGGTSQETQYF.

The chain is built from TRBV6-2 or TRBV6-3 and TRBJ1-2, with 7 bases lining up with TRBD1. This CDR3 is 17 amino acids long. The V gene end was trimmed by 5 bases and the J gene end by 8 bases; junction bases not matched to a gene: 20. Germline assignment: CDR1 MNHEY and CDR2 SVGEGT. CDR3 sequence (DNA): TGTGCCAGCAGTCACACCGGCACAGGGGAACGGGCCAGAGGCTACACCTTC. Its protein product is CASSHTGTGERARGYTF.

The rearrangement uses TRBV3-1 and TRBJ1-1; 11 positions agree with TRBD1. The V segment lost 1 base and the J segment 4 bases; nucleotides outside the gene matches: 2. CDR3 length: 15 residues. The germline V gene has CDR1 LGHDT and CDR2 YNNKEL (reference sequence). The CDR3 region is CASSQADRGPTEAFF. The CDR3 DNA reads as TGTGCCAGCAGCCAAGCGGACAGGGGGCCCACTGAAGCTTTCTTT.

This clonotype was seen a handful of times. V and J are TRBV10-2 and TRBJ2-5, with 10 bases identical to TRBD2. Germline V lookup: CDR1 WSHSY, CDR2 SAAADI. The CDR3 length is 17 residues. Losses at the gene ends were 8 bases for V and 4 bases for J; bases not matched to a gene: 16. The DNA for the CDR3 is TGCGCCAGCTCCACCTTGGCGGGACTAGCGAAGGGAGAGACCCAGTACTTC. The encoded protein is CASSTLAGLAKGETQYF.